One and the same sample provided the 27 T cell receptor beta chains below, sequenced in a study of T cells after yellow fever vaccination. TCRdb independently ran MiXCR on the 5' RACE reads; one entry per CDR3 protein. The sample contains 310,000 or so distinct CDR3 sequences, 6.8% of which appear only once. The source was PBMCs, collected about 41 days after the first yellow fever vaccination. The receptors derive from a man between 18 and 35 years old who received the YFV17D yellow fever vaccine.

The sample holds a few counts of this clonotype. The chain has TRBV6-2 or TRBV6-3 and TRBJ2-2; maybe TRBD1 (6 bases). The CDR3 totals 15 residues. Germline CDR1 is MNHEY and CDR2 is SVGEGT. V lost 4 bases, J lost 0 bases, and 9 bases lay in between. CDR3 sequence: CASSSAGANTGELFF. The CDR3 DNA reads TGTGCCAGCAGTTCGGCAGGGGCGAACACCGGGGAGCTGTTTTTT.

This clonotype was picked up a small number of times. The V call is TRBV2, the J call TRBJ2-1, with unresolved D. With 8 bases removed from V and 8 bases from J, the gap between germline ends came to 13 bases. Germline CDR1 SNHLY, CDR2 FYNNEI. This CDR3 is built from 12 residues. The CDR3 DNA sequence: TGTGCCAGCGATGTAGGGATTCATGAGCAGTTCTTC. This encodes CASDVGIHEQFF.

This clonotype was counted between two and nine times. V is TRBV5-4 and J is TRBJ2-2, with a weak D call TRBD1 (5 bases). In germline, CDR1 is SGHNT, CDR2 YYREEE (reference sequence). The CDR3 length is 12 residues. The ends were cut back, 3 bases at V and 6 bases at J, with 6 bases in the middle. The CDR3 nucleotides read TGTGCCAGCAGCTGGGGCCCCGGGGAGCTGTTTTTT. Residues: CASSWGPGELFF.

The gene calls are TRBV12-3 or TRBV12-4 and TRBJ2-1, with TRBD1 as a possible D gene (5 bases). Trimming left V 7 bases short and J 5 bases short, with 12 bases between. The CDR3 contains 13 residues. The CDR3 loop is CASNGARNNEQFF. CDR3 sequence (DNA): TGTGCCAGCAATGGGGCGAGAAACAATGAGCAGTTCTTC.

This clonotype was counted at least ten times. The V gene is TRBV12-3 or TRBV12-4, the J gene TRBJ2-3; D possibly corresponds to TRBD1 (6 bases). CDR3 length: 12 residues. The V gene lost 6 bases and the J gene lost 5 bases, with 9 bases spanning the gap. This chain's CDR3 is CASSTGQDTQYF. The CDR3 DNA reads TGTGCCAGCAGCACAGGGCAAGATACGCAGTATTTT.

This chain uses TRBV20-1 with TRBJ2-6; the D is unclear. CDR1 and CDR2 from the germline V gene are DFQATT and SNEGSKA (reference sequence). Trimming removed 3 bases from V and 1 base from J, with 7 bases in between. The CDR3 extends over 14 amino acids. The CDR3 here is CSASVLSGANVLTF. The CDR3 coding sequence is TGCAGTGCTAGTGTGCTTTCTGGGGCCAACGTCCTGACTTTC.

In this sample, this clonotype turned up a few times. The chain joins TRBV20-1 to TRBJ2-1; TRBD2 agrees at 7 bases. V lost 5 bases to trimming and J lost 2 bases; unmatched junction nucleotides: 9. The germline V gene has CDR1 DFQATT and CDR2 SNEGSKA (reference sequence). The CDR3 consists of 15 residues. The CDR3 nucleotides read TGCAGTGCTCGCCCCGGGGGGTCCACCTACAATGAGCAGTTCTTC. Protein: CSARPGGSTYNEQFF.

This clonotype came up a few times. The genes are TRBV4-1 and TRBJ2-5; D unclear. V was cut by 2 bases and J by 5 bases, with 9 bases left in between. The germline CDR1 and CDR2 sequences are MGHRA and YSYEKL. The CDR3 sequence is 13 residues long. CDR3 in amino acids: CASSQTLAETQYF. The CDR3, as DNA: TGCGCCAGCAGCCAAACCCTGGCGGAGACCCAGTACTTC.

The chain recombines TRBV29-1 with TRBJ2-5; D remains ambiguous. The CDR3 sequence is 14 residues long. Trimming shortened V by 2 bases and J by 5 bases, and 15 bases separated the two germline ends. In germline, CDR1 is SQVTM, CDR2 ANQGSEA. CDR3 nucleotides: TGCAGCGTTGAACCCGGCGCGACGTTGGAGACCCAGTACTTC. It translates to CSVEPGATLETQYF. Based on the CDR3 plus reference TRBV29-1 and TRBJ2-5, the full variable domain is SAVISQKPSRDICQRGTSLTIQCQVDSQVTMMFWYRQQPGQSLTLIATANQGSEATYESGFVIDKFPISRPNLTFSTLTVSNMSPEDSSIYLCSVEPGATLETQYFGPGTRLLVL.

This clonotype was observed a handful of times. The V call is TRBV7-2, the J call TRBJ2-3; 9 nucleotides line up with TRBD2. V shed 2 bases, J shed 2 bases, and the junction held 2 bases outside the gene matches. In germline, CDR1 is SGHTA, CDR2 FQGNSA. There are 15 residues in the CDR3. CDR3 bases: TGTGCCAGCAGCTTACAGCGGGGGGTCACAGATACGCAGTATTTT. It yields the protein CASSLQRGVTDTQYF.

This clonotype was found a few times. The V gene is TRBV18, the J gene TRBJ2-3, with D perhaps TRBD1 (6 bases). V was pared by 2 bases and J by 6 bases, with 9 bases between. CDR3 length: 13 amino acids. Germline assignment: CDR1 KGHSH and CDR2 LQKENI. CDR3 region: CASSPAQGDTQYF. The CDR3 DNA is TGTGCCAGCTCACCAGCACAGGGCGATACGCAGTATTTT.

The chain uses TRBV5-1 and TRBJ1-6; D is undetermined. Germline V CDR1 and CDR2: SGHRS, YFSETQ. The CDR3 is made up of 12 amino acids. Trimming took off 6 bases at V and 7 bases at J, with 8 bases between the two ends. This CDR3 reads CASNSANSPLHF. CDR3 coding DNA: TGCGCCAGCAATTCTGCGAATTCACCCCTCCACTTT.

This rearrangement joins TRBV6-1 to TRBJ2-3; D possibly matches TRBD1 or TRBD2 (5 bases each). CDR3 length equals 15 residues. Germline V gives CDR1 MNHNS, CDR2 SASEGT. The ends were cut back, 3 bases at V and 0 bases at J, with 10 bases in the middle. The DNA for the CDR3 is TGTGCCAGCAGTGATCGAGGGGTGAGCACAGATACGCAGTATTTT. Translating it yields CASSDRGVSTDTQYF.

The chain uses TRBV6-1 and TRBJ2-7; 8 positions match TRBD1. CDR1 is MNHNS, CDR2 SASEGT, per germline. The CDR3 contains 16 residues. The CDR3 DNA is TGTGCCAGCAGTGCAAGCTTGGACAGGGCCTCCTACGAGCTGTACGTC. The encoded protein is CASSASLDRASYELYV.

This clonotype has only a few counts. This rearrangement joins TRBV5-1 to TRBJ2-4; 9 bases agree with TRBD1. The CDR3 is made up of 16 amino acids. The J segment lost 7 bases and the V segment lost 3 bases, leaving 11 bases of the junction unmatched. Germline V CDR1 and CDR2: SGHRS, YFSETQ. CDR3 sequence reads: CASSSIPGQGMNIQYF. For the CDR3, the DNA is TGCGCCAGCAGCTCAATACCGGGACAGGGCATGAACATTCAGTACTTC.

The rearrangement links TRBV7-2 to TRBJ1-2; D perhaps matches TRBD1 (5 bases). Deletions cut 3 bases from V and 8 bases from J, with 10 bases between. The germline V gene encodes CDR1 SGHTA and CDR2 FQGNSA. This CDR3 has 12 amino acids. The CDR3 coding sequence is TGTGCCAGCAGCTTTGACTGGGGGGGCTACACCTTC. Translated, it gives CASSFDWGGYTF. The full variable domain, completed using reference TRBV7-2 and TRBJ1-2, is GAGVSQSPSNKVTEKGKDVELRCDPISGHTALYWYRQSLGQGLEFLIYFQGNSAPDKSGLPSDRFSAERTGGSVSTLTIQRTQQEDSAVYLCASSFDWGGYTFGSGTRLTVV.

The chain carries TRBV5-6 and TRBJ1-2, with D unclear. Germline CDR1 reads SGHDT; CDR2 reads YYEEEE. Deletions cut 2 bases from V and 5 bases from J, with 13 bases between. This CDR3 is 14 amino acids long. CDR3: CASSFGPEPYGYTF. CDR3 DNA: TGTGCCAGCAGCTTCGGCCCAGAGCCTTATGGCTACACCTTC.

The gene calls are TRBV5-1 and TRBJ2-5, with D possibly TRBD2 on 7 matching bases. CDR1 is SGHRS and CDR2 is YFSETQ in the germline V gene. This CDR3 spans 14 amino acids. Trimming cost V 7 bases and J 4 bases, with 17 bases left between them. CDR3 region: CASGSPGGGETQYF. The DNA of the CDR3 is TGCGCCAGCGGCTCCCCGGGGGGCGGAGAGACCCAGTACTTC.

The sample holds a few counts of this clonotype. The chain combines TRBV20-1 with TRBJ2-3; 11 nucleotides line up with TRBD2. With V trimmed by 3 bases and J by 2 bases, 1 base remained unmatched. Germline-derived CDR1 and CDR2 are DFQATT and SNEGSKA (reference sequence). CDR3 length: 14 amino acids. The CDR3 coding sequence is TGCAGTGCTAGGACTAGCGGGAACACAGATACGCAGTATTTT. Its translation is CSARTSGNTDTQYF.

The chain uses TRBV15 and TRBJ1-2; D is possibly TRBD1 (5 bases). The V gene lost 1 base and the J gene lost 5 bases, with 14 bases spanning the gap. Per germline, CDR1 LNHNV and CDR2 YYDKDF (reference sequence). The CDR3 sequence is 15 residues long. CDR3 bases: TGTGCCACCAGCAGAGGAGGAGGGGAGGGTTATGGCTACACCTTC. The encoded protein is CATSRGGGEGYGYTF.

The J gene is TRBJ2-7, the V gene TRBV20-1; no firm D call. The germline V gene has CDR1 DFQATT and CDR2 SNEGSKA (reference sequence). The CDR3 is made up of 11 amino acids. V shed 3 bases and J shed 12 bases, with 15 bases lying between them. The CDR3 nucleotides read TGCAGTGCTAGGGGCGCAGGCATGCTGTACTTC. It codes for CSARGAGMLYF.

The chain has TRBV20-1 and TRBJ2-1; 8 nucleotides match TRBD1. The CDR3 runs 13 residues. The J segment lost 9 bases and the V segment lost 3 bases, leaving 7 bases of the junction unmatched. Germline V CDR1 and CDR2: DFQATT, SNEGSKA (reference sequence). The DNA for the CDR3 is TGCAGTGCTAGGGACAGGGAACCTACTGAGCAGTTCTTC. Translation: CSARDREPTEQFF.

This clonotype was observed many times. This sequence joins TRBV5-4 and TRBJ2-7, with D unclear. The V gene lost 2 bases and the J gene lost 3 bases, with 6 bases spanning the gap. The CDR3 runs to 12 residues. Germline assignment: CDR1 SGHNT and CDR2 YYREEE (reference sequence). The CDR3 spells CASSFLSYEQYF. As DNA, the CDR3 is TGTGCCAGCAGCTTTTTGAGCTACGAGCAGTACTTC.

The table lists this clonotype with many counts. The chain is built from TRBV11-2 and TRBJ2-5; D may match TRBD1 or TRBD2 (6 bases each). CDR1 and CDR2 from the germline V gene are SGHAT and FQNNGV. This CDR3 has 18 residues. Deletions cut 4 bases from V and 4 bases from J, with 25 bases between. The CDR3 loop reads CASSSSDGGAKEGETQYF. CDR3 DNA: TGTGCCAGCAGCTCTTCCGACGGGGGCGCAAAGGAAGGAGAGACCCAGTACTTC.

This chain joins TRBV10-3 and TRBJ2-3; 7 nucleotides align to TRBD2. V dropped 8 bases and J dropped 3; count of bases not matched to a gene: 5. There are 13 residues in the CDR3. The germline CDR1 and CDR2 sequences are ENHRY and SYGVKD. In DNA, the CDR3 is TGTGCCATCGGGGGGGGAGCGACAGATACGCAGTATTTT. Encoded protein: CAIGGGATDTQYF.

Only a few counts were recorded for this clonotype. V gene TRBV5-4 combines with J gene TRBJ1-2; 8 nucleotides match TRBD1. The CDR3 loop spans 13 amino acids. Germline V lookup: CDR1 SGHNT, CDR2 YYREEE (reference sequence). V shed 4 bases and J 4 bases; nucleotides not matched to a gene: 3. The CDR3 DNA follows: TGTGCCAGCAGCCTGGACAGGGTCTATGGCTACACCTTC. Encoded protein: CASSLDRVYGYTF.

The sample holds a few counts of this clonotype. The rearrangement joins TRBV5-1 to TRBJ2-3; 8 nucleotides align to TRBD1. CDR1 and CDR2 from the germline V gene are SGHRS and YFSETQ. The V segment lost 2 bases and the J segment 5 bases; nucleotides outside the gene matches: 7. This CDR3 is built from 15 residues. CDR3 bases: TGCGCCAGCAGCTTCGGCAGGGGGCTAGGAGATACGCAGTATTTT. This sequence encodes CASSFGRGLGDTQYF.